The clone carrying this T cell receptor beta chain was observed at least ten times. Its specificity is not known. The sample comes from a study of human T cells and chemical hapten exposure. Study information: Sensitizing treatment utilized 2% DPC over a roughly 2 cm by roughly 2 cm portion of upper inner arm skin.

Whole-study findings and limits: The presence of alopecia in the donors means their immune response may differ from healthy people's.

TCRdb reprocessed the RACE reads via MiXCR and lists one record per CDR3 protein. Of around 50,000 distinct CDR3 sequences listed, 9.5% to 10% are singletons. V was shortened by 5 bases and J by 1 base, with 14 bases between the two germline ends. Germline V CDR1 and CDR2: SEHNR, FQNEAQ (reference sequence). The CDR3 totals 15 residues. Regarding time point: patch test 2, 6 weeks after DPC sensitization. Treatment indicated: therapeutic diphenylcyclopropenone sensitization with weekly scalp DPC. The authors' total RNA extraction used unfractionated whole blood. The sequences come from whole blood, collected in connection with sensitization to the hapten diphenylcyclopropenone (DPC). The rearrangement uses TRBV7-9 and TRBJ2-5; no firm D call. The source is a woman in her forties or fifties with alopecia areata. Some clones in this sample may be carry-over from other donors' samples. CDR3 region: CASSRNLGGQETQYF. The CDR3 DNA is TGTGCCAGCAGCCGGAATTTAGGTGGCCAAGAGACCCAGTACTTC.